This is a list of T cell receptor beta chains from one sample in a study of blood T cell repertoires in COVID-19. The table came from immunoSEQ multiplex PCR; TCRdb's copy has only in-frame clones and leaves some out. Among 50,000 to 65,000 clones listed, approximately 85% were seen once. The sequenced sample consisted of peripheral blood. Source of these receptors: a human donor in a cohort sampled during active COVID-19. The conserved cysteine and the conserved F or W are not part of the CDR3 here. Fields, in order: V gene, J gene, CDR3 protein.

TRBV7-9	TRBJ2-5	ASSPQGTQY
TRBV2	TRBJ2-3	ASSGDYTDTQY
TRBV19	TRBJ1-5	ASSAVSNQPQH
TRBV5-1	TRBJ1-2	ASSRNGQGTYYGYT
TRBV7-2	TRBJ2-7	ASSPRTGAYEQY
TRBV5-1	TRBJ1-1	ASSLGHANTEAF
TRBV5-6	TRBJ2-2	ASRRSTGELF
TRBV4-1	TRBJ2-2	ASRDRGTANTGELF
TRBV19	TRBJ2-2	ASSTVNTGELF
TRBV6-5	TRBJ2-7	ASRKGQGNEQY
TRBV28	TRBJ2-7	ASSLYRHEQY
TRBV29-1	TRBJ1-1	SVDVWEGNTEAF
TRBV2	TRBJ2-5	AESDSSRTIN
TRBV6-5	TRBJ2-5	ASSYRGGQETQY
TRBV10-3	TRBJ1-1	AISESPRGRTEAF
TRBV2	TRBJ1-3	ASSRQGAGNTIY
TRBV7-8	TRBJ1-5	ASSSLGTVSNQPQH
TRBV6-1	TRBJ1-2	ASSEIGGNNYGYT
TRBV28	TRBJ2-1	ASSKDYQQF
TRBV6-2/TRBV6-3	TRBJ1-5	ASSYAGTGVGKQPQH
TRBV7-2	TRBJ1-5	ASSLGGGLGPQH
TRBV27	TRBJ2-3	ASSLRWQFPRDTQY
TRBV27	TRBJ2-7	ASSSDRVYEQY
TRBV12-3/TRBV12-4	TRBJ2-1	ASSQTSIYEQF
TRBV2	TRBJ2-2	ASRRTGGGTGELF
TRBV28	TRBJ2-5	ASSPSWVRGVTSQETQY
TRBV3-1/TRBV3-2	TRBJ1-2	ASSQVGQGTQGYT
TRBV3-1/TRBV3-2	TRBJ2-5	ASSHRQGLETQY
TRBV5-1	TRBJ2-3	ASSLRTGDTDTQY
TRBV28	TRBJ1-4	ASSYGTGREKLF
TRBV5-1	TRBJ1-1	ASSVGTGATEAF
TRBV5-1	TRBJ2-3	ASRRRPGGSTDTQY
TRBV19	TRBJ1-2	ASSIDQGQIYGYT
TRBV6-6	TRBJ2-6	ASSYGAGPGANVLT
TRBV30	TRBJ2-1	AWKAGGLDEQF
TRBV5-1	TRBJ2-7	ASSFDVSSLAEQY
TRBV5-1	TRBJ2-1	ASSLWLAGASYNEQF
TRBV5-1	TRBJ2-5	ASSLDTGDGKTQY
TRBV9	TRBJ1-1	ASSARQWNTEAF
TRBV7-2	TRBJ1-2	ASSTSPYRGPNNYGYT
TRBV19	TRBJ2-1	ASSTSGNEQF
TRBV5-1	TRBJ2-6	ASSLTTAGANVLT
TRBV27	TRBJ2-3	ASSFTMGPGGSTDTQY
TRBV5-1	TRBJ1-4	ASSLPRENEKLF
TRBV11-2	TRBJ1-4	ASSPDRGRKLF
TRBV5-6	TRBJ2-4	ASSSAGVIQY
TRBV3-1/TRBV3-2	TRBJ1-3	ASSQVGNTIY
TRBV5-1	TRBJ2-5	ASSRTTGGRGETQY
TRBV20-1	TRBJ2-7	SGRREYEQY
TRBV5-4	TRBJ2-2	ASHTTSGGVAGELF
TRBV5-1	TRBJ2-7	ASSLGAGGSYEQY